The 26 T cell receptor beta chains presented below share a single source sample, sequenced in a study of shared clonotypes between healthy human individuals. Some clones are missing from TCRdb's copy, which holds only in-frame ones; the method was immunoSEQ multiplex PCR. Among about 2.5 million clones, 80% to 95% were seen once, and the ten largest hold around 0.38%. The sample consisted of naive CD4+ T cells from PBMCs. The subset: CD45RA+ positively selected. Source of these receptors: a man younger than 35 in good health. Some clones in this sample may be carry-over from other donors' samples.

This chain uses TRBV11-2 with TRBJ1-1; no clear D gene. The CDR3 covers 13 residues. Germline V CDR1 and CDR2: SGHAT, FQNNGV. Trimming pared 2 bases from V and 5 bases from J, leaving 9 bases between. The CDR3 spells CASSLWSGTEAFF. The CDR3 DNA is TGTGCCAGCAGCTTATGGTCGGGGACTGAAGCTTTCTTT.

V and J are TRBV28 and TRBJ2-7, with a possible D match to TRBD1 (6 bases). Germline V gene sequence: CDR1 MDHEN, CDR2 SYDVKM. CDR3 length: 15 amino acids. V was trimmed by 5 bases and J by 5 bases, leaving 19 bases between them. CDR3 bases: TGTGCCAGCAGTCGTGGGGGCGGACGGGGCCACGAGCAGTACTTC. This encodes CASSRGGGRGHEQYF.

This chain links TRBV5-8 with TRBJ2-1; no reliable D call. V was cut by 0 bases and J by 7 bases, with 14 bases left in between. The CDR3 runs 15 residues. CDR1 is SGHTS and CDR2 is YDEGEE in the germline V gene. The CDR3 DNA follows: TGTGCCAGCAGCTTGGAAAGTACAAACGGGAATGAGCAGTTCTTC. Encoded protein: CASSLESTNGNEQFF.

The CDR3 DNA follows: TGTGCCAGCAGCTTAGCTGGCACAAACAATCAGCCCCAGCATTTT. This sequence encodes CASSLAGTNNQPQHF. The chain uses TRBV7-9 and TRBJ1-5; D remains ambiguous. Per the germline V gene, CDR1 is SEHNR and CDR2 is FQNEAQ (reference sequence). Trimming pared 0 bases from V and 3 bases from J, leaving 9 bases between. CDR3 length equals 15 residues.

The V and J genes are TRBV7-9 and TRBJ2-7, with 10 bases aligning to TRBD2. The junction had 10 bases not matched to a gene; V was cut back by 4 bases and J by 4 bases. This CDR3 spans 16 amino acids. Germline-derived CDR1 and CDR2 are SEHNR and FQNEAQ (reference sequence). The CDR3 DNA is TGTGCCAGCAGCTCAAGGAGGGCTAGCGGGAGTTACGAGCAGTACTTC. Protein product: CASSSRRASGSYEQYF. The complete variable domain, with remaining parts taken from reference TRBV7-9 and TRBJ2-7, reads DTGVSQNPRHKITKRGQNVTFRCDPISEHNRLYWYRQTLGQGPEFLTYFQNEAQLEKSRLLSDRFSAERPKGSFSTLEIQRTEQGDSAMYLCASSSRRASGSYEQYFGPGTRLTVT.

J is TRBJ2-7 and V is TRBV6-5; 7 positions agree with TRBD1. CDR3 length: 13 residues. CDR1 and CDR2 (germline): MNHEY, SVGAGI. V lost 5 bases and J lost 7; bases outside the gene matches: 8. The CDR3 sequence: CASSTYRGGEQYF. In DNA, the CDR3 is TGTGCCAGCAGTACTTACAGGGGCGGGGAGCAGTACTTC.

This clone was seen a handful of times. The rearrangement joins TRBV10-3 to TRBJ2-1; 8 bases agree with TRBD2. Per the germline V gene, CDR1 is ENHRY and CDR2 is SYGVKD. The CDR3 extends over 12 amino acids. Trimming took 11 bases from V and 9 from J; bases not matched to a gene: 9. The CDR3 is CASGLGEGEQFF. CDR3 coding DNA: TGTGCCTCGGGACTAGGGGAGGGTGAGCAGTTCTTC.

The rearrangement uses TRBV28 and TRBJ1-1; D not certain. CDR1 is MDHEN and CDR2 is SYDVKM in the germline V gene. Trimming took off 1 base at V and 10 bases at J, with 10 bases between the two ends. The CDR3 sequence is 12 residues long. The CDR3 DNA reads as TGTGCCAGCAGTTTATTACCCGAGGTAGCTTTCTTT. It specifies CASSLLPEVAFF.

The chain carries TRBV5-1 and TRBJ1-1, with TRBD1 matching over 8 bases. Germline CDR1 and CDR2: SGHRS and YFSETQ. CDR3 length: 15 residues. After removal of 4 bases from V and 1 base from J, the junction contained 6 bases not matched to a gene. Here the CDR3 DNA reads TGCGCCAGCAGCCGGAGGACAGGGCCGAACACTGAAGCTTTCTTT. Translated: CASSRRTGPNTEAFF.

Comment on this clone: This specimen includes other DNA sequences encoding the same CDR3. This rearrangement joins TRBV18 to TRBJ2-1, with 10 bases identical to TRBD1. CDR3 length: 16 residues. CDR1 is KGHSH and CDR2 is LQKENI in the germline V gene. J gave up 4 bases and V 0 bases, and 3 bases lay outside the gene matches. The CDR3 DNA sequence: TGTGCCAGCTCACCACCCCGGGACAGGGGTTACAATGAGCAGTTCTTC. Protein: CASSPPRDRGYNEQFF.

This clone turned up a few times. Other DNA sequences of this sample code for an identical CDR3. This chain joins TRBV6-1 and TRBJ1-5; weak D call: TRBD1 (5 bases). CDR3 length equals 13 residues. CDR1 and CDR2 from the germline V gene are MNHNS and SASEGT. The V gene lost 4 bases and the J gene lost 2 bases, with 6 bases spanning the gap. The CDR3 DNA reads as TGTGCCAGCAGTGGAGGGGGCAATCAGCCCCAGCATTTT. This codes for CASSGGGNQPQHF.

V is TRBV29-1 and J is TRBJ2-3; 7 nucleotides line up with TRBD1. The ends lost 4 bases at V and 4 bases at J; junction bases unmatched: 8. Germline values: CDR1 SQVTM, CDR2 ANQGSEA. This CDR3 comprises 14 residues. Here the CDR3 reads CSVGAARGPDTQYF. The CDR3 coding sequence is TGCAGCGTTGGGGCGGCTAGGGGGCCAGATACGCAGTATTTT.

CDR3 amino acids: CASSLDGVRNNEQFF. CDR3 in DNA: TGCGCCAGCAGCTTGGATGGGGTACGGAACAATGAGCAGTTCTTC. The J gene is TRBJ2-1, the V gene TRBV5-1; D not resolved. The CDR3 contains 15 residues. The germline V gene has CDR1 SGHRS and CDR2 YFSETQ. Trimming took 0 bases from V and 5 from J, leaving 12 bases between them. Full variable domain (missing parts from reference TRBV5-1 and TRBJ2-1): KAGVTQTPRYLIKTRGQQVTLSCSPISGHRSVSWYQQTPGQGLQFLFEYFSETQRNKGNFPGRFSGRQFSNSRSEMNVSTLELGDSALYLCASSLDGVRNNEQFFGPGTRLTVL.

Notes on this clone: Other DNA sequences in this specimen translate into the identical CDR3. V is TRBV7-8 and J is TRBJ2-3; no clear D gene. This CDR3 region has 12 residues. Looked up from germline, CDR1 is SGHVS and CDR2 is FQNEAQ. V gave up 3 bases and J gave up 0 bases, with 1 base separating them. CDR3 DNA: TGTGCCAGCAGCTTCAGCACAGATACGCAGTATTTT. Its translation is CASSFSTDTQYF.

For the CDR3, the DNA is TGTGCCAGCAGCTTAGCAGGGGCCGCCGCGGGGCCCCAGCATTTT. It specifies CASSLAGAAAGPQHF. This chain uses TRBV7-9 with TRBJ1-5, with D perhaps matching TRBD1 (5 bases). V gave up 0 bases and J gave up 9 bases, with 15 bases separating them. CDR3 length: 15 amino acids. In germline, CDR1 is SEHNR, CDR2 FQNEAQ (reference sequence).

J is TRBJ2-7 and V is TRBV15; 10 positions match TRBD2. The CDR3 totals 15 residues. Trimming removed 1 base from V and 6 bases from J; junction bases left unmatched: 6. Per germline, CDR1 LNHNV and CDR2 YYDKDF (reference sequence). The CDR3 protein is CATSRGLAGEGEQYF. CDR3 bases: TGTGCCACCAGCAGAGGTCTAGCGGGAGAGGGCGAGCAGTACTTC.

The V gene is TRBV10-3, the J gene TRBJ2-1, with 12 nucleotides matching TRBD2. Germline-derived CDR1 and CDR2 are ENHRY and SYGVKD. Losses at the gene ends were 3 bases for V and 4 bases for J; bases not matched to a gene: 13. This CDR3 has 19 amino acids. CDR3 nucleotide sequence: TGTGCCATCAGTGACGTCCCGGGACCCGGACTAGCGGGGTACAATGAGCAGTTCTTC. It is translated as CAISDVPGPGLAGYNEQFF.

In regard to this clone: Other DNA sequences in this sample translate to the same CDR3. The chain carries TRBV9 and TRBJ2-1; 7 nucleotides agree with TRBD2. Germline CDR1 reads SGDLS; CDR2 reads YYNGEE. CDR3 length: 15 residues. V shed 4 bases, J shed 6 bases, and the junction held 10 bases outside the gene matches. This CDR3 is CASSPRVAGLNEQFF. In DNA form, the CDR3 reads TGTGCCAGCAGCCCCCGGGTAGCGGGCCTCAATGAGCAGTTCTTC.

CDR3 sequence reads: CASSLVAGSGMYEQFF. DNA of the CDR3: TGTGCCAGCAGCTTAGTTGCGGGATCGGGTATGTATGAGCAGTTCTTC. The rearrangement uses TRBV11-2 and TRBJ2-1; D may be TRBD2 (6 bases). Germline V gene data show CDR1 as SGHAT and CDR2 as FQNNGV. The length of the CDR3 is 16 residues. Between the trimmed V and J ends, which lost 1 base and 8 bases, there was a span of 18 bases.

CDR3 protein: CAWGPLGGAKNIQYF. In DNA form, the CDR3 reads TGTGCCTGGGGTCCTTTAGGGGGAGCCAAAAACATTCAGTACTTC. V and J are TRBV30 and TRBJ2-4; weak D call: TRBD1 (6 bases). The CDR3 contains 15 residues. In germline, CDR1 is GTSNPN, CDR2 SVGIG (reference sequence). Trimming shortened V by 5 bases and J by 0 bases, and 14 bases separated the two germline ends.

Concerning this clone itself: The sample carries other DNA sequences with the same CDR3. The chain links TRBV5-4 to TRBJ1-1, with a weak D call TRBD1 (6 bases). Germline V CDR1 and CDR2: SGHNT, YYREEE (reference sequence). V was shortened by 0 bases and J by 2 bases, with 11 bases between the two germline ends. This CDR3 contains 15 residues. Here the CDR3 DNA reads TGTGCCAGCAGCTTGGGCAGGGGATCTAACACTGAAGCTTTCTTT. This sequence encodes CASSLGRGSNTEAFF.

Of note for this clone: Other DNA sequences in the same sample also yield this CDR3. The rearrangement uses TRBV28 and TRBJ2-1, with D hard to call. Per germline, CDR1 MDHEN and CDR2 SYDVKM. The CDR3 spans 14 residues. V lost 4 bases to trimming and J lost 4 bases, with 11 bases between them. CDR3 sequence reads: CASSSIGVYNEQFF. The CDR3 DNA sequence: TGTGCCAGCAGTTCCATAGGTGTTTACAATGAGCAGTTCTTC.

V gene TRBV9 combines with J gene TRBJ1-3; D might be TRBD1 (6 bases). This CDR3 is built from 18 residues. Trimming shortened V by 3 bases and J by 0 bases, and 19 bases separated the two germline ends. Germline CDR1 SGDLS, CDR2 YYNGEE. DNA for the CDR3: TGTGCCAGCAGCGCATGGGGGGGCAGTGGCCTCTCTGGAAACACCATATATTTT. Amino acids: CASSAWGGSGLSGNTIYF.

The chain carries TRBV4-1 and TRBJ1-5; 8 positions match TRBD1. The germline V gene has CDR1 MGHRA and CDR2 YSYEKL. This CDR3 spans 21 amino acids. V shed 0 bases, J shed 4 bases, and the junction held 20 bases outside the gene matches. The CDR3 nucleotides are TGCGCCAGCAGCCAAGATCGGACAGGGATGGGTGGCGTTGGCTCGAATCAGCCCCAGCATTTT. It specifies CASSQDRTGMGGVGSNQPQHF.

The rearrangement uses TRBV7-2 and TRBJ2-3, with 9 bases identical to TRBD2. The CDR3 spans 16 residues. Germline lookup yields CDR1 SGHTA and CDR2 FQGNSA. V dropped 5 bases and J dropped 1; count of bases not matched to a gene: 7. CDR3 DNA sequence: TGTGCCAGCAGCCCGTTAGCGGGAGCGGGCACAGATACGCAGTATTTT. Its protein is CASSPLAGAGTDTQYF.

This clone occurred once. The gene calls are TRBV7-9 and TRBJ2-7; D remains ambiguous. V dropped 4 bases and J dropped 5 bases, with 9 bases sitting between them. The germline V gene has CDR1 SEHNR and CDR2 FQNEAQ (reference sequence). The CDR3 length is 12 residues. The CDR3 bases are TGTGCCAGCAGCTCTAGGTTCCACGAGCAGTACTTC. Protein sequence: CASSSRFHEQYF.